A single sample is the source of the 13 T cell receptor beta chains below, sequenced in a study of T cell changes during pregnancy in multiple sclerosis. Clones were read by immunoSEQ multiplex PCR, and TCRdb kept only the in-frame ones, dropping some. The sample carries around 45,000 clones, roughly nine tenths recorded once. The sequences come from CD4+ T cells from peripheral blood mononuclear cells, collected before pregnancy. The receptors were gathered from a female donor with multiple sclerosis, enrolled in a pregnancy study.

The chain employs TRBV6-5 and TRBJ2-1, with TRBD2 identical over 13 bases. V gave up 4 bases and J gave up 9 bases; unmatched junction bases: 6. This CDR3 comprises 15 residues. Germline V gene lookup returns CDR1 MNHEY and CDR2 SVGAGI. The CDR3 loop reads CASSLLAGGQSEQFF. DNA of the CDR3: TGTGCCAGCAGTTTACTAGCGGGGGGGCAGAGTGAGCAGTTCTTC.

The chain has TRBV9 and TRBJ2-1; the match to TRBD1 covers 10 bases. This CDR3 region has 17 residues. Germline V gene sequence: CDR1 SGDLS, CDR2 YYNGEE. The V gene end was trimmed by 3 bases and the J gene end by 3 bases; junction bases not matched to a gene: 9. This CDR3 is CASSAPLGTGDYNEQFF. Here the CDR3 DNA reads TGTGCCAGCAGCGCACCCCTCGGGACAGGGGACTACAATGAGCAGTTCTTC.

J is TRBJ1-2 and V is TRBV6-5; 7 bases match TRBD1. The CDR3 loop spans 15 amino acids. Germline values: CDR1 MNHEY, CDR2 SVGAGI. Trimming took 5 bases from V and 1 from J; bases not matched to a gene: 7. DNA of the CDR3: TGTGCCAGCAGTACTCGGGACAGCCTTAACTATGGCTACACCTTC. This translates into CASSTRDSLNYGYTF.

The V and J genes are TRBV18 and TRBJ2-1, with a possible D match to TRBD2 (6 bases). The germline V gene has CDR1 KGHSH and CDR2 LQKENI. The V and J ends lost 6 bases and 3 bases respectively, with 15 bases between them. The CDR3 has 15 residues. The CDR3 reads CASSLGGSGYNEQFF. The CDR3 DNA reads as TGTGCCAGCTCCCTTGGGGGGTCTGGCTACAATGAGCAGTTCTTC. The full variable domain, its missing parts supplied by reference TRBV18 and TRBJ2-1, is NAGVMQNPRHLVRRRGQEARLRCSPMKGHSHVYWYRQLPEEGLKFMVYLQKENIIDESGMPKERFSAEFPKEGPSILRIQQVVRGDSAAYFCASSLGGSGYNEQFFGPGTRLTVL.

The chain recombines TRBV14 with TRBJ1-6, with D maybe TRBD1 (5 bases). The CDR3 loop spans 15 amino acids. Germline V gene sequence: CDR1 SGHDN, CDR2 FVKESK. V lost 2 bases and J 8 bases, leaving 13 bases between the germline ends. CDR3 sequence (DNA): TGTGCCAGCAGCCAAAGCCAGGGAGGAGATTCACCCCTCCACTTT. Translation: CASSQSQGGDSPLHF.

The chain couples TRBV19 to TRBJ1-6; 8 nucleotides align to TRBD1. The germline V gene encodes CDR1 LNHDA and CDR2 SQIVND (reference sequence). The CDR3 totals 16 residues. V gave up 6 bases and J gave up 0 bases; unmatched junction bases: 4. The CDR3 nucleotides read TGTGCCAGTAGAGGGGACAGGAGCTCCTATAATTCACCCCTCCACTTT. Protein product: CASRGDRSSYNSPLHF.

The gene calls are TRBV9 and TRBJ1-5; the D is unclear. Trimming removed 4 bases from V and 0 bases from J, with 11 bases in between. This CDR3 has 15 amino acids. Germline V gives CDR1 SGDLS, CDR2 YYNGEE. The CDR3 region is CASSRTPDSNQPQHF. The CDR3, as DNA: TGTGCCAGCAGCCGAACCCCAGATAGCAATCAGCCCCAGCATTTT.

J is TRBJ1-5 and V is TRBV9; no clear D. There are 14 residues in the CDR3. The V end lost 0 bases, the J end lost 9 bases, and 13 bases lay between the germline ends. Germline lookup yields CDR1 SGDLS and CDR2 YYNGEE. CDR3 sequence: CASSVGGSETPQHF. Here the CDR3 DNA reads TGTGCCAGCAGCGTAGGAGGGTCCGAGACGCCCCAGCATTTT.

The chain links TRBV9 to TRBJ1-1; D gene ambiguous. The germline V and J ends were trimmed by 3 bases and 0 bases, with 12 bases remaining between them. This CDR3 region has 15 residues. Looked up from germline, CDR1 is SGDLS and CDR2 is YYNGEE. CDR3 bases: TGTGCCAGCAGCGCCGATATGAGCATGAACACTGAAGCTTTCTTT. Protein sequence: CASSADMSMNTEAFF.

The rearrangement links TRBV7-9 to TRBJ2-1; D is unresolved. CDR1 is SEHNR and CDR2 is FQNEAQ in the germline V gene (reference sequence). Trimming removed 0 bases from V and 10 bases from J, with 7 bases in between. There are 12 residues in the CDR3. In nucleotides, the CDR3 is TGTGCCAGCAGCTTAGCGCGGCGAGAGCAGTTCTTC. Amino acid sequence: CASSLARREQFF. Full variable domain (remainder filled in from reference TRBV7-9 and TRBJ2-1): DTGVSQNPRHKITKRGQNVTFRCDPISEHNRLYWYRQTLGQGPEFLTYFQNEAQLEKSRLLSDRFSAERPKGSFSTLEIQRTEQGDSAMYLCASSLARREQFFGPGTRLTVL.

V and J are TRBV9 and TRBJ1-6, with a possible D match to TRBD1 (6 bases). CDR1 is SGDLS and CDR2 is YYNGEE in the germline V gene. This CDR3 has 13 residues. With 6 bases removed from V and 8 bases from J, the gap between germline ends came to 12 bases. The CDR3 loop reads CASNLGGDSPLHF. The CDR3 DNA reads TGTGCCAGCAACTTAGGGGGGGATTCACCCCTCCACTTT.

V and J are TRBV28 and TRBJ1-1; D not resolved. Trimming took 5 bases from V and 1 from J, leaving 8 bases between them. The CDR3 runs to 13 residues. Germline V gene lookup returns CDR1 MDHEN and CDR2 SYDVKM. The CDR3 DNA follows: TGTGCCAGCAGTGGCCTCGCGAACACTGAAGCTTTCTTT. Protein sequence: CASSGLANTEAFF.

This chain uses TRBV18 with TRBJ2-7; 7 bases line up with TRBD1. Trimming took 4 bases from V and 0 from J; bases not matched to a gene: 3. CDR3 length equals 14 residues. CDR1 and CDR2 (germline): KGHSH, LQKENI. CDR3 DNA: TGTGCCAGCTCACTAGGGACAGTCTCCTACGAGCAGTACTTC. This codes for CASSLGTVSYEQYF. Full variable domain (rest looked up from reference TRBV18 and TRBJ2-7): NAGVMQNPRHLVRRRGQEARLRCSPMKGHSHVYWYRQLPEEGLKFMVYLQKENIIDESGMPKERFSAEFPKEGPSILRIQQVVRGDSAAYFCASSLGTVSYEQYFGPGTRLTVT.